These 16 T cell receptor beta chains share one sample of origin, sequenced in a study of T-cell memory formation after mild COVID-19. TCRdb reprocessed the 5' RACE reads with MiXCR, giving one entry per CDR3 protein. Counted here are roughly 170,000 distinct CDR3 sequences, 18% occurring once; the ten biggest clones make up 3.9%. The sample was PBMCs or a T cell subset sorted from them (not recorded which). The source is a man aged 18 to 35 who had mild COVID-19 (a few samples of this study predate the infection). Cell type and time point are not known.

The chain has TRBV12-3 or TRBV12-4 and TRBJ2-7; 11 bases align to TRBD1. V was pared by 5 bases and J by 5 bases, with 8 bases of the junction left unmatched. This CDR3 comprises 15 residues. The CDR3 loop reads CASSLRTGGGDEQYF. The CDR3 DNA reads TGTGCCAGCAGTCTGAGGACAGGGGGCGGCGACGAGCAGTACTTC.

The sample holds many counts of this clonotype. The V call is TRBV11-3, the J call TRBJ2-5; D is unclear. The V gene lost 0 bases and the J gene lost 2 bases, with 10 bases spanning the gap. Per germline, CDR1 SGHNT and CDR2 YENEEA. The CDR3 loop spans 15 amino acids. CDR3 in DNA: TGTGCCAGCAGCTTAGATCTCGCTAAGCAAGAGACCCAGTACTTC. Translated, it gives CASSLDLAKQETQYF.

This clonotype was observed a handful of times. The chain recombines TRBV12-3 or TRBV12-4 with TRBJ2-7, with 10 positions matching TRBD1. The trim removed 6 bases at V and 3 bases at J, leaving 5 bases unmatched. CDR3 length: 14 amino acids. CDR3 nucleotides: TGTGCCAGCAGCTTGGGGACAGGGGTCTACGAGCAGTACTTC. Translated, it gives CASSLGTGVYEQYF.

The V call is TRBV4-1, the J call TRBJ2-7; 10 bases are shared with TRBD2. Germline V CDR1 and CDR2: MGHRA, YSYEKL. The CDR3 is made up of 14 amino acids. With 7 bases clipped from V and 4 bases from J, the junction kept 7 bases outside the gene matches. In DNA form, the CDR3 reads TGCGCCAGCAAGGCTAGCGGGGGTAGTTACGAGCAGTACTTC. This sequence encodes CASKASGGSYEQYF.

The chain uses TRBV7-3 and TRBJ1-2, with 9 positions matching TRBD1. In germline, CDR1 is SGHTA, CDR2 FQGTGA. CDR3 length equals 13 residues. Trimming at V came to 3 bases and at J to 8 bases, leaving 4 bases not matched to a gene. The CDR3 bases are TGTGCCAGCAGCTTCGGACAGGGGATCGGCTACACCTTC. Encoded protein: CASSFGQGIGYTF.

This sequence joins TRBV4-3 and TRBJ1-1; D gene unclear. The CDR3 runs to 15 residues. Trimming left V 0 bases short and J 1 base short, with 9 bases between. Germline loops: CDR1 LGHNA, CDR2 YSLEER. In DNA, the CDR3 is TGCGCCAGCAGCCAAGATATGCGAGGGAACACTGAAGCTTTCTTT. It yields the protein CASSQDMRGNTEAFF.

This clonotype was seen only a few times. The rearrangement joins TRBV9 to TRBJ2-5; 9 bases fit TRBD1. Germline lookup yields CDR1 SGDLS and CDR2 YYNGEE. CDR3 length equals 14 residues. V lost 2 bases to trimming and J lost 4 bases; unmatched junction nucleotides: 3. Written as DNA, the CDR3 is TGTGCCAGCAGCGTTGGGACAGGGTTAGAGACCCAGTACTTC. As protein: CASSVGTGLETQYF.

This clonotype was observed a few times. This chain connects TRBV6-5 to TRBJ1-5, with D unresolved. Trimming stripped 2 bases from V and 2 bases from J, with 13 bases between. The CDR3 totals 16 residues. Germline lookup yields CDR1 MNHEY and CDR2 SVGAGI. CDR3 coding DNA: TGTGCCAGCAGTTACCGTAAGGGTTGGGGCAATCAGCCCCAGCATTTT. Protein: CASSYRKGWGNQPQHF.

The rearrangement joins TRBV2 to TRBJ2-2, with 9 bases identical to TRBD2. Germline CDR1 and CDR2: SNHLY and FYNNEI. J lost 8 bases, V lost 0 bases, and 1 base had no gene match. The CDR3 loop spans 14 amino acids. The CDR3 reads CASSEALAGGELFF. The CDR3 nucleotides are TGTGCCAGCAGTGAAGCGCTAGCGGGGGGGGAGCTGTTTTTT.

The sample holds a few counts of this clonotype. V and J are TRBV5-1 and TRBJ1-3; D is unclear. Germline values: CDR1 SGHRS, CDR2 YFSETQ. The CDR3 loop spans 14 amino acids. V was clipped by 0 bases and J by 0 bases, with 4 bases between them. The CDR3 DNA is TGCGCCAGCAGCTTGGGGGACTCTGGAAACACCATATATTTT. Amino acids: CASSLGDSGNTIYF.

Only a few counts were recorded for this clonotype. V is TRBV20-1 and J is TRBJ2-7; 11 positions agree with TRBD1. The trim removed 1 base at V and 4 bases at J, leaving 6 bases unmatched. The CDR3 is 15 amino acids. Germline CDR1 and CDR2: DFQATT and SNEGSKA (reference sequence). CDR3 sequence (DNA): TGCAGTGCTAGAGCCGTGGGACAGGGGGGTTACGAGCAGTACTTC. Translated, it gives CSARAVGQGGYEQYF.

The chain carries TRBV6-6 and TRBJ2-7; 8 bases are shared with TRBD1. Germline CDR1 reads MNHNY; CDR2 reads SVGAGI (reference sequence). V lost 2 bases and J lost 1; bases outside the gene matches: 4. The CDR3 consists of 15 residues. The CDR3 region has the DNA TGTGCCAGCAGTTACGCGAGGACAGGGTCCTACGAGCAGTACTTC. Encoded protein: CASSYARTGSYEQYF.

The CDR3 DNA is TGTGCCAGCAGCTTAGTGGGACCGATAGACGGTGAGCAGTTCTTC. Its translation: CASSLVGPIDGEQFF. The J gene is TRBJ2-1, the V gene TRBV7-6; D may be TRBD1 or TRBD2 (5 bases each). This CDR3 contains 15 residues. Deletions cut 1 base from V and 9 bases from J, with 16 bases between. The germline V gene has CDR1 SGHVS and CDR2 FNYEAQ.

The genes are TRBV12-3 or TRBV12-4 and TRBJ2-2, with D possibly called TRBD1 or TRBD2 (5 bases each). V was cut by 5 bases and J by 1 base, with 11 bases left in between. The CDR3 is 15 residues long. The DNA of the CDR3 is TGTGCCAGCAGTCCGGGACGGATGAACACCGGGGAGCTGTTTTTT. Its protein is CASSPGRMNTGELFF.

The chain uses TRBV4-1 and TRBJ1-2, with TRBD1 identical over 7 bases. Trimming cost V 3 bases and J 2 bases; bases outside gene matches: 9. Germline V gene lookup returns CDR1 MGHRA and CDR2 YSYEKL. The CDR3 loop spans 16 amino acids. Here the CDR3 reads CASSHPLDRANYGYTF. The CDR3 DNA reads TGCGCCAGCAGCCATCCCTTAGACAGGGCAAACTATGGCTACACCTTC.

V gene TRBV6-2 or TRBV6-3 combines with J gene TRBJ1-2; the match to TRBD1 covers 9 bases. The ends lost 0 bases at V and 5 bases at J; junction bases unmatched: 4. The CDR3 contains 15 residues. CDR1 and CDR2 from the germline V gene are MNHEY and SVGEGT. CDR3 DNA sequence: TGTGCCAGCAGTTACTCGTTCGGGACAGGGTATGGCTACACCTTC. Translating it yields CASSYSFGTGYGYTF.